What follows is one TCR beta chain and its context. Antigen unknown. Sequencing used immunoSEQ multiplex PCR; TCRdb keeps in-frame clones, though not all of them. The sample gives about 94,000 clones, 70% to 90% of which show up once; 10% to 15% is in the top ten. The data were obtained in a study of T cell responses to AZD1222 COVID-19 vaccine. Trimming removed 3 bases from V and 2 bases from J, with 5 bases in between. This CDR3 is 13 amino acids long. CDR1 is SGDLS and CDR2 is YYNGEE in the germline V gene. The study's findings and limits: The repertoires were collected only after the peak T cell response.

The sequenced sample was peripheral blood, obtained on day 0 of AZD1222 vaccination. This sequence joins TRBV9 and TRBJ2-2; D is uncertain. This sequence was found in an adult in good health. The CDR3: CASSGTNTGELFF. The CDR3 nucleotides read TGTGCCAGCAGCGGAACTAACACCGGGGAGCTGTTTTTT.